This T cell receptor (beta chain) was captured by sequencing in a study of blood T cell repertoires in COVID-19. Turning to the study itself: Sample material is recorded as cDNA or gDNA derived from T cells, B-cell-depleted T cells, or PBMCs.

The table came from immunoSEQ multiplex PCR; TCRdb's copy has only in-frame clones and leaves some out. In the table there are a few hundred thousand clones, over 75% of which are singletons. V lost 4 bases, J lost 7 bases, and 9 bases stayed unmatched. Germline CDR1 and CDR2: MNHEY and SMNVEV (reference sequence). The CDR3 has 15 amino acids. The clonotype comes from a woman aged 55-69 years with acute or convalescent COVID-19. Sequencing used peripheral blood. This chain joins TRBV27 and TRBJ2-4; 8 nucleotides match TRBD1. The CDR3 nucleotides read TGTGCCAGCAGTTCCGCCCACAGGGGGTATAACATTCAGTACTTC. Protein product: CASSSAHRGYNIQYF.